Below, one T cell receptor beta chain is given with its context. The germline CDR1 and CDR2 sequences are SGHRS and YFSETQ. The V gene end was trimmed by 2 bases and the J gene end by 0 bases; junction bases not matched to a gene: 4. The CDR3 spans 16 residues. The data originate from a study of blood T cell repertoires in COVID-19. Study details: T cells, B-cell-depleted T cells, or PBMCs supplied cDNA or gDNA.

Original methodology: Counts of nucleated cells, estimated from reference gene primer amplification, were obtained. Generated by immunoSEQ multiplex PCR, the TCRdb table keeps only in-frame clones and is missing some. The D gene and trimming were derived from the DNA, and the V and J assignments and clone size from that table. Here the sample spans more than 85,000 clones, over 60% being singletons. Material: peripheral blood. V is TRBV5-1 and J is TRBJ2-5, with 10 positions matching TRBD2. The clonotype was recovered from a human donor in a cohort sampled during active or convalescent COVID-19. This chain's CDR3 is CASSFLAGGDQETQYF. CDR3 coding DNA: TGCGCCAGCAGCTTTTTAGCGGGGGGCGACCAAGAGACCCAGTACTTC.